Listed below are T cell receptor beta chains from one sample, sequenced in a study of vaccination effects on CD4 cells after COVID-19. Sequencing used immunoSEQ multiplex PCR; TCRdb keeps in-frame clones, though not all of them. The sample records just over 20,000 clones, over 60% being singletons. Their cognate antigens are unknown. The material sequenced was CD4+ T cells from PBMCs cultured with HCoV-NL63 spike peptides, taken before COVID-19 vaccination. The source is a human donor who received a COVID-19 vaccine. CDR3s include the opening cysteine and the closing phenylalanine or tryptophan. D genes are given only for firm matches. Clone sizes are given selectively: once, few, many, or a class where the clone is expanded.

>few|TRBV5-4|TRBJ2-7|.
TGTGCCAGTTCCCGAAACCTAGAGGCCGAGCAGTACTTC
CASSRNLEAEQYF
>.|TRBV7-9|TRBJ2-1|TRBD1
TGTGCCAGCAGCTTCAGGACAGGCGTCTACAATGAGCAGTTCTTC
CASSFRTGVYNEQFF
>.|TRBV20-1|TRBJ1-1|.
TGCAGTGCTAGTCGTCAGGGCCCAAGTGAAGCTTTCTTT
CSASRQGPSEAFF
>.|TRBV18|TRBJ1-2|TRBD1
TGTGCCAGCTCAACCACAGGGGGCGGCTACACCTTC
CASSTTGGGYTF
>.|TRBV15|TRBJ1-5|.
TGTGCCACCAGCAGAGACCAGGGGATTAGCAATCAGCCCCAGCATTTT
CATSRDQGISNQPQHF
>few|TRBV2|TRBJ1-2|.
TGTGCCAGCAGTGTAAGGAAGTCGGAGGGCTACACCTTC
CASSVRKSEGYTF
>.|TRBV10-3|TRBJ1-1|.
TGTGCCATCAGTGGGGTAAACACTGAAGCTTTCTTT
CAISGVNTEAFF
>few|TRBV12-3/TRBV12-4|TRBJ2-7|.
TGTGCCAGCAGTTTAAACAGGTGGAGGGAGCAGTACTTC
CASSLNRWREQYF
>.|TRBV7-9|TRBJ1-1|.
TGTGCCAGCAGCGCCAGCAGGGGAACTGAAGCTTTCTTT
CASSASRGTEAFF
>.|TRBV9|TRBJ1-3|.
TGTGCCAGCAGCGTCAGCTACTCTGGAAACACCATATATTTT
CASSVSYSGNTIYF
>.|TRBV7-2|TRBJ2-5|TRBD2
TGTGCCAGCAGCGGTGGGCTAGCGGGCTACCAAGAGACCCAGTACTTC
CASSGGLAGYQETQYF
>.|TRBV21-1|TRBJ1-3|.
TGTGCCAGCAGCAAAGGCGGGAAACAGGGGGTCACGGCTGGAAACACCATATATTTT
CASSKGGKQGVTAGNTIYF
>.|TRBV29-1|TRBJ2-3|.
TGCAGCGTTGAACGGACCAGCACGCAGTATTTT
CSVERTSTQYF
>.|TRBV20-1|TRBJ2-1|.
TGCAGTGCTAGGGAGAATGAGCAGTTCTTC
CSARENEQFF
>.|TRBV18|TRBJ1-4|TRBD1
TGTGCCAGCTCACCACGAGGACAGGGGGCTGAAAAACTGTTTTTT
CASSPRGQGAEKLFF
>few|TRBV2|TRBJ1-2|.
TGTGCCAGAGCTCAGGGGTATGGCTACACCTTC
CARAQGYGYTF
>few|TRBV5-1|TRBJ2-1|.
TGCGCCAGCAGCTTGGGTAGCGCAAGCTCCGGAGACAATGAGCAGTTCTTC
CASSLGSASSGDNEQFF
>.|TRBV10-3|TRBJ2-5|TRBD2
TGTGCCATCAGCGCCGGGACTAGCGGGATTATTGAGACCCAGTACTTC
CAISAGTSGIIETQYF
>.|TRBV5-1|TRBJ2-1|.
TGCGCCAGCAGCCCCGCGGGACTTCGCTCCTACAATGAGCAGTTCTTC
CASSPAGLRSYNEQFF
>.|TRBV4-2|TRBJ1-1|TRBD1
TGTGCCAGCAGCCAAGAAGCCCCTCGACAGGGGATGAACACTGAAGCTTTCTTT
CASSQEAPRQGMNTEAFF
>few|TRBV27|TRBJ1-2|.
TGTGCCAGCAGTGACGGACGGGACTATGGCTACACCTTC
CASSDGRDYGYTF
>few|TRBV25-1|TRBJ1-6|.
TGTGCCAGCAGTGAATCTCAGGGTAATTCACCCCTCCACTTT
CASSESQGNSPLHF
>.|TRBV11-2|TRBJ1-3|.
TGTGCCAGCAGCTCCCCAGGAGGGGTAAGGAGAAACACCATATATTTT
CASSSPGGVRRNTIYF
>.|TRBV27|TRBJ2-3|.
TGTGCCAGCAGTTCCCTAGTAGCCACGGGAGATACGCAGTATTTT
CASSSLVATGDTQYF
>.|TRBV7-7|TRBJ2-7|.
TGTGCTAGCAGCTTATCGCAGGGAAGGGAGCAGTACTTC
CASSLSQGREQYF
>once|TRBV20-1|TRBJ2-7|.
TGCACCGAATACGAGCAGTACTTC
CTEYEQYF
>.|TRBV30|TRBJ1-4|.
TGTGCCTGGAGTGGCCCCCGGGCAACTAATGAAAAACTGTTTTTT
CAWSGPRATNEKLFF
>.|TRBV29-1|TRBJ1-1|.
TGCAGCCCCGACCCCGCTTCCGACACTGAAGCTTTCTTT
CSPDPASDTEAFF
>.|TRBV18|TRBJ2-5|TRBD1
TGTGCCAGCTCACCACCGGGACAGAGGTACGAGACCCAGTACTTC
CASSPPGQRYETQYF
>.|TRBV5-6|TRBJ1-6|TRBD1
TGTGCCAGCAGCTTCGGGACAGGGAATTCACCCCTCCACTTT
CASSFGTGNSPLHF
>.|TRBV5-6|TRBJ1-2|.
TGTGCCAGCAGCTCGGGACCGAGTCCCTATGGCTACACCTTC
CASSSGPSPYGYTF
>.|TRBV12-3/TRBV12-4|TRBJ1-1|.
TGTGCCAGCAGCCCCGATTGGAGAAGTGAAGCTTTCTTT
CASSPDWRSEAFF
>once|TRBV24-1|TRBJ1-1|.
TGTGCCACCAGTGATTTGAATCGGGAGGCTGAAGCTTTCTTT
CATSDLNREAEAFF
>.|TRBV5-1|TRBJ2-2|TRBD2
TGCGCCAGCGGGGTAGCGGGAGGGCCCGACACCGGGGAGCTGTTTTTT
CASGVAGGPDTGELFF
>.|TRBV3-1/TRBV3-2|TRBJ2-7|.
TGTGCCAGCAGCCAAGACCCCGGTAGTTCGCGGTCCTACGAGCAGTACTTC
CASSQDPGSSRSYEQYF
>few|TRBV12-3/TRBV12-4|TRBJ1-2|.
TGTGCCAGCAGTTTGAGGGGATATGGCTACACCTTC
CASSLRGYGYTF
>.|TRBV29-1|TRBJ1-1|.
TGCAGCGTTGTAACAGTTGAAGCTTTCTTT
CSVVTVEAFF
>few|TRBV7-9|TRBJ1-5|.
TGTGCCAGCAGCCCCCCGGGCCCATCGCCCCAGCATTTT
CASSPPGPSPQHF
>.|TRBV19|TRBJ2-1|.
TGTGCCACCGTGAGGCGGGACAATGAGCAGTTCTTC
CATVRRDNEQFF
>.|TRBV12-5|TRBJ2-1|.
TGTGCTAGTGGGGAGCAGTTCTTC
CASGEQFF
>.|TRBV4-2|TRBJ1-1|.
TGTGCCAGCAGCCAAGGGAAACAGGGAACTGAAGCTTTCTTT
CASSQGKQGTEAFF
>.|TRBV18|TRBJ2-5|.
TGTGCCAGCTCACGGGTCGGCCCCGAAGGGGAGACCCAGTACTTC
CASSRVGPEGETQYF
>.|TRBV5-1|TRBJ2-5|.
TGCGCCAGCAGCCTATTAGCGGAAGAGACCCAGTACTTC
CASSLLAEETQYF
>.|TRBV28|TRBJ2-1|TRBD2
TGTGCCAGCAGTTTTGAGCGGGACTACAATGAGCAGTTCTTC
CASSFERDYNEQFF
>.|TRBV19|TRBJ1-1|.
TGTGCCAGTAGTAGTCAGCTAATGAACACTGAAGCTTTCTTT
CASSSQLMNTEAFF
>.|TRBV7-9|TRBJ1-5|TRBD1
TGTGCCAGCAGCACCGGGACAGGGGTTCAGCCCCAGCATTTT
CASSTGTGVQPQHF
>.|TRBV6-5|TRBJ1-2|.
TGTGCCAGCAGTTACTCCGGAGTGGGTGCTAACTATGGCTACACCTTC
CASSYSGVGANYGYTF